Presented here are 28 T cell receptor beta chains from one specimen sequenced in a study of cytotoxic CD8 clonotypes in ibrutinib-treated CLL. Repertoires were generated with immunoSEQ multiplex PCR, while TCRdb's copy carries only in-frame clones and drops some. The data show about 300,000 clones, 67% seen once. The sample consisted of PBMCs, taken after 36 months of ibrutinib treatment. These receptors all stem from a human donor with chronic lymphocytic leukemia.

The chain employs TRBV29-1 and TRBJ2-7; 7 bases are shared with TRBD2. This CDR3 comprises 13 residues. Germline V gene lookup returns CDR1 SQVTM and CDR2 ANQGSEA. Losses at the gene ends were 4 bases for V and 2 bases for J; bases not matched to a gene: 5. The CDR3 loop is CSVAPAGPYEQYF. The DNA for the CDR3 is TGCAGCGTTGCCCCAGCGGGACCCTACGAGCAGTACTTC.

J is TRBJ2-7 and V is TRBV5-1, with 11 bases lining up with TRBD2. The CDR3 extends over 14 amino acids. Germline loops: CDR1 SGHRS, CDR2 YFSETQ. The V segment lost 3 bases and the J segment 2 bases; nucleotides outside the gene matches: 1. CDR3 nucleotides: TGCGCCAGCAGCTCGACTAGCGGGACCTACGAGCAGTACTTC. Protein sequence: CASSSTSGTYEQYF.

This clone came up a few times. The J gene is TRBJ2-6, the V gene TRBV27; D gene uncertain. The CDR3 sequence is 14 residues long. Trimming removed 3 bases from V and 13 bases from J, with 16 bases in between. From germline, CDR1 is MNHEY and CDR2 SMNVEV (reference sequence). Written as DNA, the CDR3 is TGTGCCAGCAGTTTCTTCCCGACATTGGATGTCCTGACTTTC. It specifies CASSFFPTLDVLTF.

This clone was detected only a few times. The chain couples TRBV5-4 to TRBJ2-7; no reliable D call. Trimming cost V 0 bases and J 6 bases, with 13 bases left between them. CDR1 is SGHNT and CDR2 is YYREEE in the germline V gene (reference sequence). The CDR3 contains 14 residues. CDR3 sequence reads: CASSLGEAPAEQYF. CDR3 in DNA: TGTGCCAGCAGCTTGGGCGAGGCGCCGGCCGAGCAGTACTTC.

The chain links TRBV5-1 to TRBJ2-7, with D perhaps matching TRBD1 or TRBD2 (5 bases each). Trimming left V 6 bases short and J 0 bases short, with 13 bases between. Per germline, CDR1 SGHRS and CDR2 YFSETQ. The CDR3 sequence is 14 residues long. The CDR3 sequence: CASTGRSVSYEQYF. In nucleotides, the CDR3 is TGCGCCAGCACAGGGCGTAGCGTCTCCTACGAGCAGTACTTC. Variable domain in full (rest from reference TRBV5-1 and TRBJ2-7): KAGVTQTPRYLIKTRGQQVTLSCSPISGHRSVSWYQQTPGQGLQFLFEYFSETQRNKGNFPGRFSGRQFSNSRSEMNVSTLELGDSALYLCASTGRSVSYEQYFGPGTRLTVT.

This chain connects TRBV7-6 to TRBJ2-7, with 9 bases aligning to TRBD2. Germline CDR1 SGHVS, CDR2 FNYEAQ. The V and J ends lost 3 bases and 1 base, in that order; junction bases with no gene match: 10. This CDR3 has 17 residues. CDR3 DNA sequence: TGTGCCAGCAGCTTTTCCCCGCGGGGGGGCTCGTCCTACGAGCAGTACTTC. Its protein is CASSFSPRGGSSYEQYF. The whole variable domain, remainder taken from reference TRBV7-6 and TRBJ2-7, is GAGVSQSPRYKVTKRGQDVALRCDPISGHVSLYWYRQALGQGPEFLTYFNYEAQQDKSGLPNDRFSAERPEGSISTLTIQRTEQRDSAMYRCASSFSPRGGSSYEQYFGPGTRLTVT.

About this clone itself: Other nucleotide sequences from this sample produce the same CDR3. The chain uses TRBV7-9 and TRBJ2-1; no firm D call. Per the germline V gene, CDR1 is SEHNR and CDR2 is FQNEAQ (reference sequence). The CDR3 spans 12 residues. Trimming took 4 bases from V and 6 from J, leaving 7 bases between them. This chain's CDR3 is CASSSRLNEQFF. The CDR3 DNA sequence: TGTGCCAGCAGCTCTAGGCTCAATGAGCAGTTCTTC.

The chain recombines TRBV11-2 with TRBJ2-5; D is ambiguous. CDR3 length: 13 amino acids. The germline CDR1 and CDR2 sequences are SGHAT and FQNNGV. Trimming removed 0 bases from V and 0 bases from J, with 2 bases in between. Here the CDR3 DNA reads TGTGCCAGCAGCTTAGAGAACCAAGAGACCCAGTACTTC. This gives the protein CASSLENQETQYF.

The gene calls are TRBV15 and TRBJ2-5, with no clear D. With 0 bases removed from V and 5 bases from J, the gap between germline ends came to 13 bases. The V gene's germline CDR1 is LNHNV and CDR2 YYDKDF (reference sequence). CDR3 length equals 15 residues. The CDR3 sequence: CATSRDFGRRETQYF. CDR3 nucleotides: TGTGCCACCAGCAGAGATTTCGGCAGGCGGGAGACCCAGTACTTC.

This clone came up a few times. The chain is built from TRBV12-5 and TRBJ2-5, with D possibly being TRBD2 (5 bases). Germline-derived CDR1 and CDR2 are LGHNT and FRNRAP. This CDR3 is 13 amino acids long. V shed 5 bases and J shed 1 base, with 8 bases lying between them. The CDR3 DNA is TGTGCTAGTGGTCGCGGACTCCAAGAGACCCAGTACTTC. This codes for CASGRGLQETQYF.

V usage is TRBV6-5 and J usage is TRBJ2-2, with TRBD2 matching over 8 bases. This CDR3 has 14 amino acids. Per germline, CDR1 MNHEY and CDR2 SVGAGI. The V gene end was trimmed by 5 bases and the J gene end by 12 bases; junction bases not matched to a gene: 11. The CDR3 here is CASSPGLAPSQLFF. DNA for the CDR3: TGTGCCAGCAGTCCAGGACTAGCACCCTCCCAGCTGTTTTTT.

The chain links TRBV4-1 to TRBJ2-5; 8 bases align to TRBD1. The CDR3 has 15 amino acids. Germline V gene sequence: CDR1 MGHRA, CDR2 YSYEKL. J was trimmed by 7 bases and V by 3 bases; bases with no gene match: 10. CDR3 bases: TGCGCCAGCAGCCAGACCTGGACAGGGATTGTGACCCAGTACTTC. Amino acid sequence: CASSQTWTGIVTQYF.

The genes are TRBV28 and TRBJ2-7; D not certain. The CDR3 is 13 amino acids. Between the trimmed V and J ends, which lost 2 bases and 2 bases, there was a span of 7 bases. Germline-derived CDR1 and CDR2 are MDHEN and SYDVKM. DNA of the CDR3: TGTGCCAGCAGTTTACGCGGAGCCTACGAGCAGTACTTC. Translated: CASSLRGAYEQYF. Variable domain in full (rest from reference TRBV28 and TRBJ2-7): DVKVTQSSRYLVKRTGEKVFLECVQDMDHENMFWYRQDPGLGLRLIYFSYDVKMKEKGDIPEGYSVSREKKERFSLILESASTNQTSMYLCASSLRGAYEQYFGPGTRLTVT.

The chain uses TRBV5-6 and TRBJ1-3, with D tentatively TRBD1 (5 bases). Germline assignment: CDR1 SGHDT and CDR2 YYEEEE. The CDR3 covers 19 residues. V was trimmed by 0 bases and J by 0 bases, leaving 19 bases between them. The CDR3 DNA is TGTGCCAGCAGCTTGGCCGGACACCACCGGGCCGTCTCTGGAAACACCATATATTTT. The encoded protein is CASSLAGHHRAVSGNTIYF.

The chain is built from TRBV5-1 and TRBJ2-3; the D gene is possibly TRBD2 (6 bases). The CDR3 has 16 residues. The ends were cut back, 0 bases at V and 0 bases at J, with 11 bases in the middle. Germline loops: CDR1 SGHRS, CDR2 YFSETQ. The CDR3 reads CASSLVAGWSTDTQYF. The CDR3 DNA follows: TGCGCCAGCAGCTTGGTGGCGGGATGGAGCACAGATACGCAGTATTTT.

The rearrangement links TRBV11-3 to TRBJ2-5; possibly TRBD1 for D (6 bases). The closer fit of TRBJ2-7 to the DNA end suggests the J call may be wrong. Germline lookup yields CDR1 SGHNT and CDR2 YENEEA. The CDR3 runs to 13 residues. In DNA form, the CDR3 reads TGTGCCAGCAGCTTAAACAGGGCAGGCGAGCAGTACTTC. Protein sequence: CASSLNRAGEQYF.

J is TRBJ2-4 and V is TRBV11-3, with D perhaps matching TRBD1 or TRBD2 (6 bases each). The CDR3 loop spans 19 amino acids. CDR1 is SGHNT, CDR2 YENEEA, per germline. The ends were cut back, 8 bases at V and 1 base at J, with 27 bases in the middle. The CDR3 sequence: CASGIRGTSPSAAKNIQYF. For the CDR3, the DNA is TGTGCCAGCGGCATACGCGGGACAAGCCCGTCTGCTGCCAAAAACATTCAGTACTTC.

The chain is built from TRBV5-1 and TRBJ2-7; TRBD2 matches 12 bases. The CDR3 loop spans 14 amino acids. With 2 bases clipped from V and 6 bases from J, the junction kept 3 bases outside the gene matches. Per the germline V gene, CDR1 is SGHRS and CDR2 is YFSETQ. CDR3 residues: CASSFSGLAGEQYF. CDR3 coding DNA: TGCGCCAGCAGCTTTTCGGGACTAGCGGGCGAGCAGTACTTC.

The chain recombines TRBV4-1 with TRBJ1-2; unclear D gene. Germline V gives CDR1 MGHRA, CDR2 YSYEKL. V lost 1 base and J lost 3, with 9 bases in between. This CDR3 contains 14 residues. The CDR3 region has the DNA TGCGCCAGCAGCCAAGGGCAAAAAGACTATGGCTACACCTTC. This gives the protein CASSQGQKDYGYTF.

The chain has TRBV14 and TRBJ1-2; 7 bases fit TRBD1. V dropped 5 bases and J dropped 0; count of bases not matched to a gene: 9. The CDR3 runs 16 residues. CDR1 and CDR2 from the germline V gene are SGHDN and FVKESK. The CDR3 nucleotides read TGTGCCAGCAGCAAGGACAGGACTCAAGCTAACTATGGCTACACCTTC. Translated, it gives CASSKDRTQANYGYTF.

Written as DNA, the CDR3 is TGTGCCAGCAGTCCCCTCGTCGGCGTGCGGGAGCAGTACTTC. This gives the protein CASSPLVGVREQYF. The rearrangement joins TRBV6-5 to TRBJ2-7; D gene ambiguous. The germline V gene has CDR1 MNHEY and CDR2 SVGAGI. V shed 5 bases and J shed 7 bases, with 18 bases lying between them. CDR3 length: 14 residues.

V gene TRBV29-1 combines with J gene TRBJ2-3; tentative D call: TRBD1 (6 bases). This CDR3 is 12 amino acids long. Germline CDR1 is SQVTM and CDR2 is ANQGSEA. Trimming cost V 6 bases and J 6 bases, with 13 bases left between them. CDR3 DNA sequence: TGCAGCGTCCGTCCAGGGGCGGATACGCAGTATTTT. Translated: CSVRPGADTQYF.

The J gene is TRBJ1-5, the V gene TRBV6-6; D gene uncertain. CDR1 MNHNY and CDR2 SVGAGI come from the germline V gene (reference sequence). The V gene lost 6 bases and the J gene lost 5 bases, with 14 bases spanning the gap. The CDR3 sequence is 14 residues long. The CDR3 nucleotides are TGTGCCAGCAGCACCGGGGTCATCTATCAGCCCCAGCATTTT. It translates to CASSTGVIYQPQHF.

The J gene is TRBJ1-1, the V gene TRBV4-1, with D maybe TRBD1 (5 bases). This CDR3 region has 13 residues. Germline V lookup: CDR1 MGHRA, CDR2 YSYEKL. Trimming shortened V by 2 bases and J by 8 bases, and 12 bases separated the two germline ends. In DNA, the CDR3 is TGCGCCAGCAGCCAAACCGGGACGGGAGAAGCTTTCTTT. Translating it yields CASSQTGTGEAFF.

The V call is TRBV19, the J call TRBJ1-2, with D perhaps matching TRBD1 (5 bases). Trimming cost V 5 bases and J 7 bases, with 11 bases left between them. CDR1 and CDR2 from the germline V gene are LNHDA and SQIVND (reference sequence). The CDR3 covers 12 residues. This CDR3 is CASSSQESGYTF. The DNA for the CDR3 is TGTGCCAGTAGTTCACAGGAATCTGGCTACACCTTC. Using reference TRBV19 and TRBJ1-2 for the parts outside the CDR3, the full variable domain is DGGITQSPKYLFRKEGQNVTLSCEQNLNHDAMYWYRQDPGQGLRLIYYSQIVNDFQKGDIAEGYSVSREKKESFPLTVTSAQKNPTAFYLCASSSQESGYTFGSGTRLTVV.

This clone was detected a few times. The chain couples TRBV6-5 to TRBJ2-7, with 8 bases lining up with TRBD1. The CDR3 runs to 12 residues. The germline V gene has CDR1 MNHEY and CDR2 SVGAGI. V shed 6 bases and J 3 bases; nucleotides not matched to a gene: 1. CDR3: CASSDRGYEQYF. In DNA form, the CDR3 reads TGTGCCAGCAGCGACAGGGGCTACGAGCAGTACTTC.

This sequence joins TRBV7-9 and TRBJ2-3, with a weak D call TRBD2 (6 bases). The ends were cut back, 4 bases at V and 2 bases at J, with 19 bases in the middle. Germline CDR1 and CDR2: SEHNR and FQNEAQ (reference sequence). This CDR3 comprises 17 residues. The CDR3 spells CASSSWISGVFTDTQYF. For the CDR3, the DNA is TGTGCCAGCAGCTCGTGGATATCGGGGGTATTCACAGATACGCAGTATTTT.

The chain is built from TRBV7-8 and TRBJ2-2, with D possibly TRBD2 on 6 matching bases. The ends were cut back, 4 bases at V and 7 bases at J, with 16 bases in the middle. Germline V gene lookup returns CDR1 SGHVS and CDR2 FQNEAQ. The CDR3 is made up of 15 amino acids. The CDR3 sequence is CASSYSGAEGGELFF. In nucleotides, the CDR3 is TGTGCCAGCAGCTATTCCGGGGCGGAGGGCGGGGAGCTGTTTTTT.